Listed below are T cell receptor beta chains from one sample, sequenced in a study of control samples from healthy donors and cancer patients. The protocol was immunoSEQ multiplex PCR, while the TCRdb copy is restricted to in-frame clones and leaves out a portion. The sample gives 170,000 or so clones, roughly nine tenths of which show up once; approximately 1.5% is in the top ten. Input material: blood. These receptors were obtained from a man in his thirties or forties in good health. Each CDR3 is given with its conserved first and last residue. D genes are given only for firm matches. Some rows mark clone size as missing; the rest say once, few, many or name a class of expanded clone.

v_gene	abundance	j_gene	d_gene	CDR3aa	CDR3nt
TRBV25-1	NA	TRBJ2-1	NA	CASSEFEGASEQFF	TGTGCCAGCAGTGAATTTGAGGGAGCGAGTGAGCAGTTCTTC
TRBV19	NA	TRBJ1-5	TRBD1	CASSWGTENQPQHF	TGTGCCAGTAGTTGGGGGACAGAAAATCAGCCCCAGCATTTT
TRBV2	NA	TRBJ2-5	TRBD2	CASSDPLAGGPGETQYF	TGTGCCAGCAGTGACCCCCTAGCGGGAGGGCCTGGAGAGACCCAGTACTTC
TRBV11-2	NA	TRBJ1-2	NA	CASSPGPLYGYTF	TGTGCCAGCAGCCCCGGGCCACTCTATGGCTACACCTTC
TRBV3-1/TRBV3-2	NA	TRBJ2-5	TRBD2	CASSQDAGTSGWEETQYF	TGTGCCAGCAGCCAAGACGCTGGGACTAGCGGGTGGGAAGAGACCCAGTACTTC
TRBV7-2	NA	TRBJ1-4	NA	CASSSDYTGEKLFF	TGTGCCAGCAGCTCGGACTATACAGGAGAAAAACTGTTTTTT
TRBV28	NA	TRBJ1-2	NA	CASGPHTANYGYTF	TGTGCCAGCGGACCCCACACAGCTAACTATGGCTACACCTTC
TRBV7-6	NA	TRBJ2-1	TRBD2	CASSLGAAGGPDNEQFF	TGTGCCAGCAGCTTAGGGGCCGCGGGGGGGCCAGACAATGAGCAGTTCTTC
TRBV7-9	NA	TRBJ2-7	NA	CASSWRGANYEQYF	TGTGCCAGCAGCTGGAGGGGCGCGAACTACGAGCAGTACTTC
TRBV29-1	once	TRBJ1-6	NA	CSPFEEGRRGYNSPLHF	TGCAGCCCCTTCGAGGAGGGAAGAAGGGGTTATAATTCACCCCTCCACTTT
TRBV7-9	NA	TRBJ1-1	TRBD1	CASSPQGGVTEAFF	TGTGCCAGCAGCCCACAGGGGGGTGTTACTGAAGCTTTCTTT
TRBV7-9	few	TRBJ1-2	NA	CASSLGHNYGYTF	TGTGCCAGCAGCTTAGGACATAACTATGGCTACACCTTC
TRBV18	few	TRBJ1-5	TRBD1	CASSPTGGLGQPQHF	TGTGCCAGCTCACCGACAGGGGGTCTGGGACAGCCCCAGCATTTT
TRBV18	NA	TRBJ2-5	NA	CASSPQGTQYF	TGTGCCAGCTCACCACAGGGGACCCAGTACTTC
TRBV18	NA	TRBJ2-3	NA	CASSPSNPATDTQYF	TGTGCCAGCTCACCCTCGAACCCCGCCACAGATACGCAGTATTTT
TRBV7-2	NA	TRBJ2-5	TRBD1	CASSGSSNRGKETQYF	TGTGCCAGCAGCGGATCCTCCAACAGGGGAAAGGAGACCCAGTACTTC
TRBV21-1	once	TRBJ2-7	NA	CASSKEKVSYEQYF	TGTGCCAGCAGCAAAGAGAAAGTCTCCTACGAGCAGTACTTC
TRBV6-1	NA	TRBJ2-7	NA	CASSDKTRGSYEQYF	TGTGCCAGCAGTGATAAGACTAGGGGGTCCTACGAGCAGTACTTC
TRBV29-1	few	TRBJ2-5	TRBD2	CSVERGARETQYF	TGCAGCGTTGAGCGGGGGGCTAGGGAGACCCAGTACTTC
TRBV6-5	NA	TRBJ1-1	NA	CASSYQGEGRGTEAFF	TGTGCCAGCAGTTACCAAGGGGAGGGAAGGGGCACTGAAGCTTTCTTT
TRBV6-5	NA	TRBJ1-1	TRBD1	CASSSTQGGGKTEAFF	TGTGCCAGCAGTTCCACTCAGGGAGGGGGCAAAACTGAAGCTTTCTTT
TRBV19	NA	TRBJ2-1	TRBD2	CASSIAGLSIYNEQFF	TGTGCCAGTAGTATCGCGGGACTATCTATCTACAATGAGCAGTTCTTC
TRBV5-8	NA	TRBJ1-5	NA	CASSLATNQPQHF	TGTGCCAGCAGCTTGGCCACGAATCAGCCCCAGCATTTT
TRBV6-2/TRBV6-3	NA	TRBJ1-2	NA	CASSYRGHYGYTF	TGTGCCAGCAGTTACCGGGGACATTATGGCTACACCTTC
TRBV5-1	NA	TRBJ2-1	TRBD2	CASSLAGVSYNEQFF	TGCGCCAGCAGCTTAGCGGGGGTCTCCTACAATGAGCAGTTCTTC
TRBV7-9	NA	TRBJ1-1	NA	CASSLSKVGRNTEAFF	TGTGCCAGCAGCCTATCTAAAGTGGGGAGGAACACTGAAGCTTTCTTT
TRBV5-1	NA	TRBJ1-1	NA	CASSWTVNTEAFF	TGCGCCAGCAGCTGGACAGTGAACACTGAAGCTTTCTTT
TRBV24-1	few	TRBJ2-2	NA	CATSGSRKNTGELFF	TGTGCCACCAGTGGTTCCAGGAAAAACACCGGGGAGCTGTTTTTT
TRBV28	once	TRBJ1-4	TRBD1	CASSPADRDHEKLFF	TGTGCCAGCAGCCCTGCGGACAGGGATCATGAAAAACTGTTTTTT
TRBV5-1	NA	TRBJ1-6	TRBD1	CASSLAQGNNSPLHF	TGCGCCAGCAGCTTGGCACAGGGGAATAATTCACCCCTCCACTTT
TRBV29-1	NA	TRBJ1-4	NA	CSVGTVREKLFF	TGCAGCGTTGGTACAGTGCGAGAAAAACTGTTTTTT
TRBV2	NA	TRBJ1-2	NA	CASRPTDYGYTF	TGTGCCAGCAGGCCGACAGACTATGGCTACACCTTC
TRBV5-1	NA	TRBJ1-3	NA	CASSFNGGHSGNTIYF	TGCGCCAGCAGCTTTAACGGGGGCCACTCTGGAAACACCATATATTTT
TRBV7-6	NA	TRBJ1-1	NA	CASSLGWGANTEAFF	TGTGCCAGCAGCTTAGGTTGGGGGGCGAACACTGAAGCTTTCTTT
TRBV4-1	NA	TRBJ2-2	NA	CASSPTGQAGELFF	TGCGCCAGCAGCCCAACGGGACAAGCCGGGGAGCTGTTTTTT
TRBV5-1	NA	TRBJ2-7	TRBD1	CASSRGQGAYEQYF	TGCGCCAGCAGCCGAGGACAGGGGGCTTACGAGCAGTACTTC
TRBV6-5	NA	TRBJ1-2	NA	CASRDTRANYGYTF	TGTGCCAGCAGGGACACCAGAGCTAACTATGGCTACACCTTC
TRBV6-2/TRBV6-3	NA	TRBJ2-1	TRBD2	CASSDYTSGGGNEQFF	TGTGCCAGCAGTGATTATACTAGCGGGGGCGGGAATGAGCAGTTCTTC
TRBV6-5	NA	TRBJ1-2	NA	CASGGPLNYGYTF	TGTGCCAGCGGGGGTCCACTGAACTATGGCTACACCTTC
TRBV2	NA	TRBJ2-4	NA	CASREWGDNIQYF	TGTGCCAGCAGGGAGTGGGGGGATAACATTCAGTACTTC
TRBV6-6	NA	TRBJ2-1	TRBD1	CASSIQGGPYNEQFF	TGTGCCAGCAGCATACAGGGGGGCCCCTACAATGAGCAGTTCTTC
TRBV6-1	NA	TRBJ1-3	NA	CASSEGFSGNTIYF	TGTGCCAGCAGTGAAGGGTTCTCTGGAAACACCATATATTTT
TRBV15	NA	TRBJ2-7	NA	CATSRDGRMAATYEQYF	TGTGCCACCAGCAGAGATGGTCGCATGGCCGCGACCTACGAGCAGTACTTC
TRBV27	NA	TRBJ2-7	TRBD2	CASSFGLAGPYEQYF	TGTGCCAGCAGTTTTGGGCTAGCGGGGCCCTACGAGCAGTACTTC
TRBV7-9	NA	TRBJ1-6	NA	CASSQGADSNSPLHF	TGTGCCAGCAGCCAAGGGGCGGACAGCAATTCACCCCTCCACTTT
TRBV6-2/TRBV6-3	NA	TRBJ1-1	NA	CASSYVGRENTEAFF	TGTGCCAGCAGTTACGTTGGCAGGGAGAACACTGAAGCTTTCTTT
TRBV28	once	TRBJ1-1	NA	CASSSPSEAWRSNTEAFF	TGTGCCAGCAGTTCACCCTCAGAGGCCTGGAGGTCGAACACTGAAGCTTTCTTT
TRBV28	NA	TRBJ1-4	NA	CASKPGGANEKLFF	TGTGCCAGCAAACCGGGGGGTGCTAATGAAAAACTGTTTTTT
TRBV6-5	NA	TRBJ2-7	TRBD1	CASSDRANSYEQYF	TGTGCCAGCTCGGACAGGGCGAACTCCTACGAGCAGTACTTC
TRBV6-2/TRBV6-3	NA	TRBJ2-1	TRBD1	CASSLRDRSSYNEQFF	TGTGCCAGCAGTTTGAGGGACAGGAGCTCCTACAATGAGCAGTTCTTC
TRBV21-1	few	TRBJ1-5	NA	CASNTSGGDVNQPQHF	TGTGCCAGCAACACGTCGGGAGGGGATGTTAATCAGCCCCAGCATTTT
TRBV7-8	NA	TRBJ1-4	NA	CASSLAGTLNEKLFF	TGTGCCAGCAGCTTAGCGGGGACTCTGAATGAAAAACTGTTTTTT
TRBV4-3	once	TRBJ2-1	TRBD1	CASSQDYRTGWYEQFF	TGCGCCAGCAGCCAAGATTACAGGACAGGGTGGTATGAGCAGTTCTTC
TRBV2	NA	TRBJ2-1	NA	CASSAGVWLDNEQFF	TGTGCCAGCAGTGCAGGGGTTTGGCTGGACAATGAGCAGTTCTTC
TRBV5-1	NA	TRBJ1-5	NA	CASSLDGYSNQPQHF	TGCGCCAGCAGCTTGGACGGATATAGCAATCAGCCCCAGCATTTT